These T cell receptor beta chains were read from a single sample in a study of Graves' ophthalmopathy and Graves' hyperthyroidism. Via MiXCR, TCRdb re-called the multiplex PCR reads, giving one row per CDR3 protein. The profile shows about 390,000 distinct CDR3 sequences, about 16% of them singletons. Sequenced: peripheral blood. Receptors originate from a woman between 18 and 29 years old with stable Graves' hyperthyroidism. CDR3s include the opening cysteine and the closing phenylalanine or tryptophan. D genes are given only for firm matches. Only some rows state a clone size, as once, few, many or a class for expanded clones.

TRBD2	many	TRBV12-3/TRBV12-4	TRBJ2-6	16	CASSSWGGSGANVLTF	TGTGCCAGCAGTTCTTGGGGGGGTTCTGGGGCCAACGTCCTGACTTTC
.	many	TRBV6-1	TRBJ2-7	14	CASRERGSASGQYF	TGTGCCAGCAGGGAACGAGGTTCCGCTAGTGGGCAGTACTTC
TRBD1	few	TRBV2	TRBJ2-7	16	CASLTGVGSESGEQYF	TGTGCCAGCCTGACAGGGGTCGGTTCGGAGTCGGGCGAGCAGTACTTC
.	many	TRBV27	TRBJ2-5	19	CASSLSRGVVEKNQETQYF	TGTGCCAGCAGTTTATCGAGGGGGGTGGTGGAAAAAAACCAAGAGACCCAGTACTTC
.	.	TRBV7-2	TRBJ2-5	15	CASSPQGGVQETQYF	TGTGCCAGCAGCCCCCAGGGGGGGGTCCAAGAGACCCAGTACTTC
TRBD2	.	TRBV6-1	TRBJ2-1	16	CASSEVAGGLYYEQFF	TGTGCCAGCAGCGAGGTAGCGGGGGGGCTGTACTATGAGCAGTTCTTC
.	many	TRBV6-1	TRBJ1-1	16	CASSRARTDMNTEAFF	TGTGCCAGCAGTCGGGCGAGGACAGACATGAACACTGAAGCTTTCTTT
TRBD1	many	TRBV6-2/TRBV6-3	TRBJ2-4	15	CASSYMTGTKNIQYF	TGTGCCAGCAGTTACATGACAGGGACCAAAAACATTCAGTACTTC
.	.	TRBV20-1	TRBJ1-5	17	CSARDPGADYSNQPQHF	TGCAGTGCTAGAGATCCGGGGGCGGACTATAGCAATCAGCCCCAGCATTTT
.	.	TRBV24-1	TRBJ1-5	14	CATSEPGDGQPQHF	TGTGCCACCAGTGAGCCCGGGGACGGACAGCCCCAGCATTTT
.	many	TRBV12-3/TRBV12-4	TRBJ1-2	14	CASIITGSNYGYTF	TGTGCCAGCATCATAACAGGGTCGAACTATGGCTACACCTTC
.	many	TRBV24-1	TRBJ1-5	13	CATSPARNQPQHF	TGTGCCACCAGTCCAGCGAGAAATCAGCCCCAGCATTTT
.	many	TRBV13	TRBJ1-2	14	CASSLKYRPDGYTF	TGTGCCAGCAGCTTGAAGTACAGGCCGGATGGCTACACCTTC
TRBD1	few	TRBV3-1	TRBJ2-2	14	CASRPTGSPGELFF	TGTGCCAGCAGGCCGACAGGGTCCCCCGGGGAGCTGTTTTTT
TRBD1	.	TRBV19	TRBJ1-5	15	CASSATGGGNQPQHF	TGTGCCAGTAGTGCGACAGGGGGGGGCAATCAGCCCCAGCATTTT
TRBD1	many	TRBV11-2	TRBJ2-5	15	CASSLGTGSWETQYF	TGTGCCAGCAGCTTAGGGACAGGATCTTGGGAGACCCAGTACTTC
.	many	TRBV6-1	TRBJ2-5	12	CASRTDQETQYF	TGTGCCAGTAGGACAGACCAAGAGACCCAGTACTTC
.	few	TRBV6-8	TRBJ2-5	15	CASTLGGRVGETQYF	TGTGCCAGCACTCTGGGAGGCAGGGTCGGGGAGACCCAGTACTTC
.	many	TRBV4-1	TRBJ1-1	13	CASSQVWSTEAFF	TGCGCCAGCAGCCAAGTGTGGAGCACTGAAGCTTTCTTT
TRBD2	many	TRBV7-9	TRBJ2-7	11	CAIGLAVEQYF	TGTGCCATCGGACTAGCCGTCGAGCAGTACTTC
TRBD1	many	TRBV9	TRBJ1-1	14	CASSVRDRGTEAFF	TGTGCCAGCAGCGTCCGGGACAGGGGCACTGAAGCTTTCTTT
TRBD1	many	TRBV6-1	TRBJ2-7	14	CASSLRDSHYEQYF	TGTGCCAGCAGTCTCCGGGACAGCCACTACGAGCAGTACTTC
.	.	TRBV12-3/TRBV12-4	TRBJ1-1	14	CASSSNRDNTEAFF	TGTGCCAGCAGTTCCAACAGGGATAACACTGAAGCTTTCTTT
TRBD2	many	TRBV12-3/TRBV12-4	TRBJ2-2	15	CASSGLASNTGELFF	TGTGCCAGCAGCGGACTAGCGTCGAACACCGGGGAGCTGTTTTTT
TRBD1	many	TRBV6-2/TRBV6-3	TRBJ2-7	12	CASRDRTEEQYF	TGTGCCAGCAGGGACAGGACTGAAGAGCAGTACTTC
.	many	TRBV29-1	TRBJ1-1	15	CSVADLTGLNTEAFF	TGCAGCGTGGCGGACCTGACAGGTCTGAACACTGAAGCTTTCTTT
.	many	TRBV6-2/TRBV6-3	TRBJ2-7	16	CASNPPRGTATYEQYF	TGTGCCAGCAACCCGCCCCGCGGGACAGCCACCTACGAGCAGTACTTC